The 11 T cell receptor beta chains given below trace back to one sample, sequenced in a study of CD8+ T cells in alopecia areata. Reverse transcribed after extraction, RNA yielded cDNA as the sequencing template. The table came from immunoSEQ multiplex PCR; TCRdb's copy has only in-frame clones and leaves some out. The sample contains about 91,000 clones, nearly 45% of which appear only once. The material sequenced was CD4+ T cells sorted from blood. Receptor source: a human donor with alopecia areata.

J is TRBJ1-2 and V is TRBV7-3; TRBD1 aligns across 7 bases. The germline gives CDR1 SGHTA, CDR2 FQGTGA. The CDR3 has 13 amino acids. With V trimmed by 5 bases and J by 5 bases, 5 bases remained unmatched. DNA for the CDR3: TGTGCCAGCAGCCGGGACAGTCAATATGGCTACACCTTC. It is translated as CASSRDSQYGYTF.

The J gene is TRBJ1-1, the V gene TRBV29-1, with D uncertain. CDR3 length: 12 residues. In germline, CDR1 is SQVTM, CDR2 ANQGSEA. V was pared by 5 bases and J by 1 base, with 8 bases between. In nucleotides, the CDR3 is TGCAGCGTTATTTCAGCGAACACTGAAGCTTTCTTT. Translation: CSVISANTEAFF.

V is TRBV5-1 and J is TRBJ2-5; TRBD1 matches at 8 bases. The CDR3 loop spans 15 amino acids. Germline V gives CDR1 SGHRS, CDR2 YFSETQ. The trim removed 0 bases at V and 1 base at J, leaving 2 bases unmatched. The CDR3 region has the DNA TGCGCCAGCAGCTTGGTGGGACAGGTCCAAGAGACCCAGTACTTC. Its protein product is CASSLVGQVQETQYF.

J is TRBJ2-7 and V is TRBV7-2; D not resolved. CDR3 size: 15 residues. V gave up 5 bases and J gave up 4 bases, with 18 bases separating them. Germline CDR1 is SGHTA and CDR2 is FQGNSA. The CDR3 is CASSGAPTAAYEQYF. CDR3 bases: TGTGCCAGCAGCGGAGCCCCAACGGCGGCTTACGAGCAGTACTTC.

This chain uses TRBV7-8 with TRBJ2-1; 9 bases are a match to TRBD2. Trimming at V came to 5 bases and at J to 5 bases, leaving 7 bases not matched to a gene. Germline CDR1 SGHVS, CDR2 FQNEAQ. This CDR3 contains 15 residues. The CDR3 sequence: CASSAERGVHNEQFF. In DNA, the CDR3 is TGTGCCAGCAGCGCCGAGCGGGGGGTCCACAATGAGCAGTTCTTC.

The chain combines TRBV28 with TRBJ2-5; 9 bases fit TRBD2. The J segment lost 2 bases and the V segment lost 1 base, leaving 5 bases of the junction unmatched. The CDR3 totals 16 residues. Germline V gene sequence: CDR1 MDHEN, CDR2 SYDVKM. DNA for the CDR3: TGTGCCAGCAGTTTATCGGTAGCGGGGGTTCAAGAGACCCAGTACTTC. As protein: CASSLSVAGVQETQYF.

A few counts support this clone. The chain recombines TRBV29-1 with TRBJ2-7; D is undetermined. V lost 6 bases and J 2 bases, leaving 11 bases between the germline ends. The CDR3 sequence is 12 residues long. From germline, CDR1 is SQVTM and CDR2 ANQGSEA. The CDR3 is CSVELNTYEQYF. CDR3 coding DNA: TGCAGCGTCGAATTGAATACCTACGAGCAGTACTTC.

V is TRBV27 and J is TRBJ2-7, with D tentatively TRBD1 or TRBD2 (5 bases each). Germline CDR1 MNHEY, CDR2 SMNVEV (reference sequence). The CDR3 runs 14 residues. Trimming removed 5 bases at V and 2 bases at J, with 13 bases between. This CDR3 reads CASSVSGRTYEQYF. The CDR3 DNA follows: TGTGCCAGCAGTGTCTCGGGGCGGACCTACGAGCAGTACTTC.

This clone appeared a few times. The chain joins TRBV29-1 to TRBJ1-2, with D perhaps TRBD1 (6 bases). V was shortened by 4 bases and J by 0 bases, with 24 bases between the two germline ends. The CDR3 contains 18 residues. Per the germline V gene, CDR1 is SQVTM and CDR2 is ANQGSEA. CDR3 in amino acids: CSVGTEPRGGRANYGYTF. DNA for the CDR3: TGCAGCGTTGGGACAGAACCCCGCGGGGGGCGAGCTAACTATGGCTACACCTTC. The entire variable domain, with the rest obtained from reference TRBV29-1 and TRBJ1-2, is as follows: SAVISQKPSRDICQRGTSLTIQCQVDSQVTMMFWYRQQPGQSLTLIATANQGSEATYESGFVIDKFPISRPNLTFSTLTVSNMSPEDSSIYLCSVGTEPRGGRANYGYTFGSGTRLTVV.

The rearrangement joins TRBV6-6 to TRBJ1-1; possibly TRBD1 for D (5 bases). There are 13 residues in the CDR3. Trimming pared 2 bases from V and 7 bases from J, leaving 11 bases between. Germline assignment: CDR1 MNHNY and CDR2 SVGAGI (reference sequence). The CDR3 reads CASSYAGPREAFF. CDR3 in DNA: TGTGCCAGCAGTTACGCGGGGCCGCGTGAAGCTTTCTTT.

This clone was observed a few times. The chain couples TRBV30 to TRBJ2-1; 10 positions match TRBD2. This CDR3 has 19 residues. Trimming removed 3 bases from V and 4 bases from J; junction bases left unmatched: 18. The germline V gene encodes CDR1 GTSNPN and CDR2 SVGIG (reference sequence). In DNA, the CDR3 is TGTGCCTGGAGCTTACCGGGGCGTGCCCTAGCGGGAGTTTACAATGAGCAGTTCTTC. Protein product: CAWSLPGRALAGVYNEQFF.